This T cell receptor (beta chain) appears in the sequencing data of a study of blood T cell repertoires in COVID-19. The J segment lost 7 bases and the V segment lost 3 bases, leaving 4 bases of the junction unmatched. The germline V gene has CDR1 KGHSH and CDR2 LQKENI. The CDR3 loop spans 14 amino acids. The protocol was immunoSEQ multiplex PCR, while the TCRdb copy is restricted to in-frame clones and leaves out a portion. The sample lists about 280,000 clones, approximately 91% occurring once. Sequencing was carried out using peripheral blood. This TCR was sampled from a man between 18 and 35 years old with active or convalescent COVID-19. The rearrangement links TRBV18 to TRBJ1-2, with 11 bases that match TRBD1. The CDR3 here is CASSPGQGVRGYTF. The CDR3, as DNA: TGTGCCAGCTCACCGGGACAGGGGGTACGTGGCTACACCTTC.